The 5 T cell receptor beta chains reported below all come from one sample, sequenced in a study of lymphopenia after photon versus proton radiotherapy. TCRdb's table, derived via immunoSEQ multiplex PCR, lists solely in-frame clones and lacks some. The sample has approximately 21,000 clones, 85% seen once. The sample in question was peripheral blood, obtained from a patient treated with photon-based radiotherapy. These receptors all stem from a man in his 60s with pancreatic cancer.

The chain joins TRBV29-1 to TRBJ2-7; maybe TRBD2 (5 bases). V was shortened by 6 bases and J by 0 bases, with 18 bases between the two germline ends. Germline assignment: CDR1 SQVTM and CDR2 ANQGSEA. This CDR3 has 15 residues. The CDR3, as DNA: TGCAGCGTGACCGGGGAACGGGGTCCCTCCTACGAGCAGTACTTC. It codes for CSVTGERGPSYEQYF.

This sequence joins TRBV5-1 and TRBJ2-2, with 8 bases aligning to TRBD1. Germline CDR1 reads SGHRS; CDR2 reads YFSETQ. This CDR3 region has 17 residues. Germline trimming cut 4 bases from V and 5 bases from J; bases unmatched to any gene: 13. CDR3 DNA sequence: TGCGCCAGCAGCCCGCTGATGGGAACAGGGGGTACCGGGGAGCTGTTTTTT. Translated, it gives CASSPLMGTGGTGELFF.

The chain couples TRBV7-6 to TRBJ2-3; unclear D gene. From germline, CDR1 is SGHVS and CDR2 FNYEAQ. With 5 bases removed from V and 4 bases from J, the gap between germline ends came to 16 bases. This CDR3 comprises 15 residues. The CDR3 DNA follows: TGTGCCAGCAGCACTACGGTCGGTGGATCAGATACGCAGTATTTT. Residues: CASSTTVGGSDTQYF.

Only one count was recorded for this clone. The V gene is TRBV21-1, the J gene TRBJ1-4. TRBV21-1 is a pseudogene segment. The CDR3 runs to 16 residues. CDR3: CASRSRVATHNEKLFF. DNA for the CDR3: TGTGCCAGCAGAAGCCGGGTAGCTACACATAATGAAAAACTGTTTTTT.

Turning to this clone: At the DNA level, this CDR3 is encoded by other sequences in the same sample as well. V gene TRBV10-3 combines with J gene TRBJ2-7; no definite D call. The CDR3 is 11 residues long. The V end was cut by 4 bases, the J end by 1 base, with 2 bases between. Germline V gene data show CDR1 as ENHRY and CDR2 as SYGVKD. The CDR3 loop is CAISASYEQYF. CDR3 nucleotide sequence: TGTGCCATCAGTGCATCCTACGAGCAGTACTTC.